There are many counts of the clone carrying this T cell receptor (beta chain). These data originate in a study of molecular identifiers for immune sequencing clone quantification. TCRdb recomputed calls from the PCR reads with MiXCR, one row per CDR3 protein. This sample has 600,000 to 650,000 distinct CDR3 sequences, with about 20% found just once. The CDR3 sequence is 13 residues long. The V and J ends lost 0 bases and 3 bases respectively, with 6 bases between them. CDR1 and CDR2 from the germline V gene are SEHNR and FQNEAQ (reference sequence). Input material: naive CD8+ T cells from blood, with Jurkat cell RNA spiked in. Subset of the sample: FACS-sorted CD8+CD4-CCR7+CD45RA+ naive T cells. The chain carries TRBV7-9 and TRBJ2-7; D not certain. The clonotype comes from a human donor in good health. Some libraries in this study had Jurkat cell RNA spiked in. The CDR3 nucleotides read TGTGCCAGCAGCTTAGCAACCTTCTACGAGCAGTACTTC. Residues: CASSLATFYEQYF.